This T cell receptor beta chain came from a study of cytomegalovirus exposure and HLA in healthy donors. The CDR3 contains 16 residues. Trimming removed 2 bases from V and 7 bases from J; junction bases left unmatched: 14. Sequencing used immunoSEQ multiplex PCR; TCRdb keeps in-frame clones, though not all of them. The table lists about 160,000 clones, nearly 90% of them singletons. Study results and caveats: A few of the chains that were CMV-associated were confirmed in vitro to be specific for CMV antigens. Whilst most TCR sequences proved rare, a subset of public TCRs occurred across many donors.

For this clone: What it binds is not known.

The V and J genes are TRBV5-3 and TRBJ2-7; 8 nucleotides agree with TRBD2. TRBV5-3 is placed among ORFs of uncertain function. The source material was PBMCs. The sequence was obtained from a man aged 18 to 29 in good health and CMV-seropositive. CDR3 in amino acids: CARSLGGGGRESEQYF. For the CDR3, the DNA is TGTGCCAGAAGCTTAGGTGGCGGGGGGCGGGAAAGTGAGCAGTACTTC.